This T cell receptor (beta chain) appears in the sequencing data of a study of human T cells and chemical hapten exposure. As to time point: pre-sensitization, week 0. Documented treatment: therapeutic diphenylcyclopropenone sensitization with weekly scalp DPC. Trimming removed 3 bases from V and 2 bases from J, with 7 bases in between. CDR3 size: 13 residues. Germline-derived CDR1 and CDR2 are LNHDA and SQIVND (reference sequence). TCRdb re-derived calls from the RACE reads in MiXCR, one entry per CDR3 protein. The data show some 200,000 distinct CDR3 sequences, just under 30% seen once. The clonotype was recovered from a young woman with alopecia areata. Some clones in this sample may be carry-over from other donors' samples. The sequencing here drew on whole blood, taken in connection with sensitization to the hapten diphenylcyclopropenone (DPC). The chain is built from TRBV19 and TRBJ1-2; unclear D gene. The CDR3 loop reads CASSILSNYGYTF. The CDR3 DNA reads TGTGCCAGTAGTATTTTGTCCAACTATGGCTACACCTTC. The entire variable domain, with the rest obtained from reference TRBV19 and TRBJ1-2, is as follows: DGGITQSPKYLFRKEGQNVTLSCEQNLNHDAMYWYRQDPGQGLRLIYYSQIVNDFQKGDIAEGYSVSREKKESFPLTVTSAQKNPTAFYLCASSILSNYGYTFGSGTRLTVV.